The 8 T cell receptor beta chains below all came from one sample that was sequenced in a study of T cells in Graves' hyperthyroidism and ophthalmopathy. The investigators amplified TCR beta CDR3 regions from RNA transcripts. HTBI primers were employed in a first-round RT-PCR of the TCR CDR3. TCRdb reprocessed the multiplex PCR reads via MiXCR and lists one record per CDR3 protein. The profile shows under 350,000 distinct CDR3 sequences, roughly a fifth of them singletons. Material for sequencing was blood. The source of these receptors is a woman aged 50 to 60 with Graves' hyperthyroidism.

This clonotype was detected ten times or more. Here the CDR3 reads CAWSVYGQPQHF. The CDR3 DNA follows: TGTGCCTGGAGTGTATACGGTCAGCCCCAGCATTTT. V is TRBV30 and J is TRBJ1-5; D is unresolved. Germline values: CDR1 GTSNPN, CDR2 SVGIG (reference sequence). V lost 0 bases and J 6 bases, leaving 6 bases between the germline ends. This CDR3 is built from 12 residues.

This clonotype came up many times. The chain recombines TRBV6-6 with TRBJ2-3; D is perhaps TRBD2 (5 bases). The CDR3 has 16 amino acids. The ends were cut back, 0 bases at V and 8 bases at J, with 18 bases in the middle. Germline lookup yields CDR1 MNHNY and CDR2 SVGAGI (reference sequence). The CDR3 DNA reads TGTGCCAGCAGTTACTCCGGTAGAGCGGCCTCTGGTACGCAGTATTTT. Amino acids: CASSYSGRAASGTQYF.

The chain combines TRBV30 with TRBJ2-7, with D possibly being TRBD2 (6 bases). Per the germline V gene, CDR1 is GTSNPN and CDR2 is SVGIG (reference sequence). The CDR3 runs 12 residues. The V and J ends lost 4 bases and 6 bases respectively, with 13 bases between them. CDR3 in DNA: TGTGCCTGGACCATAGGAGGGCTCGAGCAGTACTTC. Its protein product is CAWTIGGLEQYF.

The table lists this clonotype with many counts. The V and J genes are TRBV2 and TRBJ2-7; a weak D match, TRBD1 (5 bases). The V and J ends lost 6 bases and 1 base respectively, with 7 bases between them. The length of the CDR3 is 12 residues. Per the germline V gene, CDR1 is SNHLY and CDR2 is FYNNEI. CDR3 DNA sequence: TGTGCCAGCAGAGGGGAATCCTACGAGCAGTACTTC. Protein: CASRGESYEQYF.

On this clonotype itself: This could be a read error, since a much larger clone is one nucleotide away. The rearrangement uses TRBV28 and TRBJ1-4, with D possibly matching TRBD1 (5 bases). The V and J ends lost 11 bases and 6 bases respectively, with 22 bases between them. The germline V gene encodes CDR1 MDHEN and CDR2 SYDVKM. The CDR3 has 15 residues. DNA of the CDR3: TGTGCCGGCACCCTACAGGCAGGGACGTATGAAAAACTGTTTTTT. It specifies CAGTLQAGTYEKLFF.

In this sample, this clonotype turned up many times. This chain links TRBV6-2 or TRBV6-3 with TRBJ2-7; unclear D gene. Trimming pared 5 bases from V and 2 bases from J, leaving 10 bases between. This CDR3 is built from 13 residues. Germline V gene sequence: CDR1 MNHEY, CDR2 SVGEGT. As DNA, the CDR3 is TGTGCCAGCAGTCCCCTTGAGACCTACGAGCAGTACTTC. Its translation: CASSPLETYEQYF.

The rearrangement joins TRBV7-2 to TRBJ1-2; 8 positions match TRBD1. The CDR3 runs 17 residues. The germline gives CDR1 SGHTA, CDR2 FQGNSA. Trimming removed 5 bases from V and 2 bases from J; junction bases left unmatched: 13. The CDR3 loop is CASSPREDRVINYGYTF. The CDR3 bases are TGTGCCAGCAGCCCCCGCGAGGACAGGGTCATCAACTATGGCTACACCTTC.

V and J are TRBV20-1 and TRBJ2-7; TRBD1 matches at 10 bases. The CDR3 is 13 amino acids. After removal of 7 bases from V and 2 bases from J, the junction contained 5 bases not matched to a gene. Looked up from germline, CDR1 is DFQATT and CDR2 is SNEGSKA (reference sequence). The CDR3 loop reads CSGGGTGAYEQYF. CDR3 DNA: TGCAGTGGTGGTGGGACAGGGGCCTACGAGCAGTACTTC.